Following are 30 T cell receptor beta chains from one sample sequenced in a study of T-cell memory formation after mild COVID-19. TCRdb called the 5' RACE reads again in MiXCR, with one record for every CDR3 protein. The sample comprises some 48,000 distinct CDR3 sequences, around 10% of which are singletons, and almost 25% rests with the top ten. Specimen: PBMCs or a T cell subset sorted from them (not recorded which). These receptor sequences come from a man aged 18 to 35 who had mild COVID-19 (a few samples of this study predate the infection). Cell type and time point are not known.

The chain joins TRBV7-9 to TRBJ2-7; D remains ambiguous. Germline CDR1 and CDR2: SEHNR and FQNEAQ (reference sequence). V shed 4 bases and J shed 4 bases, with 5 bases lying between them. The CDR3 is 11 amino acids. CDR3 loop: CASSSMYEQYF. In DNA form, the CDR3 reads TGTGCCAGCAGCTCCATGTACGAGCAGTACTTC.

This clonotype was found many times. The V call is TRBV29-1, the J call TRBJ2-5; TRBD1 aligns across 7 bases. Germline V gives CDR1 SQVTM, CDR2 ANQGSEA. Unmatched junction bases numbered 7, after V lost 7 bases and J lost 5 bases. The CDR3 extends over 12 amino acids. The CDR3 coding sequence is TGCAGCGGACGACAGGGAGTTGAGACCCAGTACTTC. Its translation is CSGRQGVETQYF.

This clonotype came up a few times. This chain joins TRBV29-1 and TRBJ2-5, with D maybe TRBD2 (6 bases). This CDR3 region has 13 residues. CDR1 SQVTM and CDR2 ANQGSEA come from the germline V gene. V was shortened by 4 bases and J by 5 bases, with 14 bases between the two germline ends. CDR3 loop: CSVVEGRVETQYF. CDR3 DNA sequence: TGCAGCGTTGTGGAGGGTAGGGTCGAGACCCAGTACTTC.

In this sample, this clonotype turned up many times. This chain links TRBV18 with TRBJ2-2; D ambiguous. Per the germline V gene, CDR1 is KGHSH and CDR2 is LQKENI. The CDR3 has 15 amino acids. The germline V and J ends were trimmed by 2 bases and 2 bases, with 9 bases remaining between them. The CDR3 is CASSPDLGNTGELFF. CDR3 DNA: TGTGCCAGCTCACCAGATCTTGGCAACACCGGGGAGCTGTTTTTT.

This sequence joins TRBV14 and TRBJ2-7; weak D call: TRBD1 (6 bases). The CDR3 loop spans 15 amino acids. Trimming left V 1 base short and J 2 bases short, with 12 bases between. CDR1 and CDR2 (germline): SGHDN, FVKESK. The CDR3 nucleotides read TGTGCCAGCAGCCAAGCAAGAGGGGGTCCCTACGAGCAGTACTTC. As protein: CASSQARGGPYEQYF.

The sample holds one count of this clonotype. This chain links TRBV7-8 with TRBJ1-2; weak D call: TRBD1 (6 bases). CDR3 size: 13 residues. Trimming shortened V by 5 bases and J by 8 bases, and 15 bases separated the two germline ends. Per the germline V gene, CDR1 is SGHVS and CDR2 is FQNEAQ. CDR3 in amino acids: CASSPGWGLGYTF. The DNA for the CDR3 is TGTGCCAGCAGCCCCGGGTGGGGGCTCGGCTACACCTTC.

The rearrangement joins TRBV6-5 to TRBJ1-2; 7 bases agree with TRBD1. V was clipped by 2 bases and J by 4 bases; unmatched bases: 7. Germline values: CDR1 MNHEY, CDR2 SVGAGI. The CDR3 extends over 15 amino acids. The CDR3 loop reads CASSYSEGQLYGYTF. DNA for the CDR3: TGTGCCAGCAGTTACAGCGAGGGACAGCTCTATGGCTACACCTTC.

The chain combines TRBV2 with TRBJ2-5, with D unresolved. Trimming pared 4 bases from V and 5 bases from J, leaving 11 bases between. This CDR3 region has 13 residues. The germline CDR1 and CDR2 sequences are SNHLY and FYNNEI. The CDR3 DNA reads as TGTGCCAGCAGTGCCAACGCTGGGGAGACCCAGTACTTC. Residues: CASSANAGETQYF.

This clonotype was picked up a small number of times. The V call is TRBV9, the J call TRBJ2-3; 11 nucleotides line up with TRBD2. The CDR3 loop spans 18 amino acids. The J segment lost 2 bases and the V segment lost 0 bases, leaving 8 bases of the junction unmatched. From germline, CDR1 is SGDLS and CDR2 YYNGEE. This chain's CDR3 is CASSVGLLAGGPTDTQYF. CDR3 nucleotides: TGTGCCAGCAGCGTAGGCCTTCTAGCGGGGGGCCCCACAGATACGCAGTATTTT.

This clonotype was picked up a small number of times. This sequence joins TRBV18 and TRBJ2-3; D gene unclear. Per germline, CDR1 KGHSH and CDR2 LQKENI. This CDR3 region has 16 residues. V was trimmed by 0 bases and J by 0 bases, leaving 10 bases between them. CDR3 sequence reads: CASSPPRIFSTDTQYF. CDR3 sequence (DNA): TGTGCCAGCTCACCACCTAGGATTTTTAGCACAGATACGCAGTATTTT.

The genes are TRBV6-1 and TRBJ2-2; the match to TRBD1 covers 7 bases. Germline V CDR1 and CDR2: MNHNS, SASEGT. V shed 1 base, J shed 5 bases, and the junction held 4 bases outside the gene matches. CDR3 length: 15 amino acids. CDR3 sequence: CASSEEGAWTGELFF. In nucleotides, the CDR3 is TGTGCCAGCAGTGAAGAGGGGGCGTGGACCGGGGAGCTGTTTTTT.

This sequence joins TRBV4-1 and TRBJ2-3, with TRBD2 as a possible D gene (6 bases). The CDR3 has 14 amino acids. Per the germline V gene, CDR1 is MGHRA and CDR2 is YSYEKL. V lost 8 bases and J lost 2, with 14 bases in between. CDR3 residues: CASRRAGYTDTQYF. The DNA for the CDR3 is TGCGCCAGCCGGAGGGCGGGCTACACAGATACGCAGTATTTT.

This clonotype was recorded at least ten times. The CDR3 DNA sequence: TGCGCCAGCAGCTTGGCGATCGGGGCGAACACTGAAGCTTTCTTT. Translating it yields CASSLAIGANTEAFF. The rearrangement links TRBV5-1 to TRBJ1-1; a possible D gene is TRBD1 (5 bases). The CDR3 runs 15 residues. Trimming took 0 bases from V and 1 from J, leaving 10 bases between them. Looked up from germline, CDR1 is SGHRS and CDR2 is YFSETQ.

In its sample, this clonotype was seen a few times. The gene calls are TRBV20-1 and TRBJ2-7, with 7 positions matching TRBD2. CDR3 length equals 13 residues. CDR1 and CDR2 from the germline V gene are DFQATT and SNEGSKA (reference sequence). V shed 5 bases, J shed 2 bases, and the junction held 6 bases outside the gene matches. The DNA of the CDR3 is TGCAGTGCTTGGGGGGGTCTTACCTACGAGCAGTACTTC. As protein: CSAWGGLTYEQYF.

V and J are TRBV5-5 and TRBJ1-1, with a weak D call TRBD1 (5 bases). This CDR3 region has 15 residues. Germline CDR1 SGHKS, CDR2 YYEKEE (reference sequence). The ends were cut back, 0 bases at V and 0 bases at J, with 9 bases in the middle. The CDR3 sequence is CASSLEGALNTEAFF. The CDR3, as DNA: TGTGCCAGCAGCTTGGAAGGGGCGCTGAACACTGAAGCTTTCTTT.

V and J are TRBV6-5 and TRBJ2-1; D perhaps matches TRBD2 (5 bases). Germline V gene sequence: CDR1 MNHEY, CDR2 SVGAGI. Between the trimmed V and J ends, which lost 4 bases and 0 bases, there was a span of 10 bases. The CDR3 runs to 15 residues. CDR3 residues: CASSSGWSSYNEQFF. The CDR3 DNA sequence: TGTGCCAGCAGTTCGGGGTGGAGCTCCTACAATGAGCAGTTCTTC.

This clonotype was seen a few times. The V and J genes are TRBV20-1 and TRBJ1-1; D might be TRBD1 (5 bases). The V end was cut by 0 bases, the J end by 4 bases, with 15 bases between. Germline lookup yields CDR1 DFQATT and CDR2 SNEGSKA (reference sequence). The CDR3 is 15 amino acids. Here the CDR3 DNA reads TGCAGTGCTAGAGACCCGACAGAGGCAGGCACTGAAGCTTTCTTT. This sequence encodes CSARDPTEAGTEAFF.

Only a few counts were recorded for this clonotype. The genes are TRBV9 and TRBJ2-3; D gene uncertain. V gave up 3 bases and J gave up 2 bases, with 10 bases separating them. Germline V gene lookup returns CDR1 SGDLS and CDR2 YYNGEE. The CDR3 has 14 amino acids. As DNA, the CDR3 is TGTGCCAGCAGCGGTGGGCTCCTCACAGATACGCAGTATTTT. It yields the protein CASSGGLLTDTQYF.

This clonotype was observed a few times. The chain carries TRBV6-2 or TRBV6-3 and TRBJ1-1; D gene ambiguous. Germline CDR1 is MNHEY and CDR2 is SVGEGT. The ends were cut back, 7 bases at V and 1 base at J, with 10 bases in the middle. This CDR3 has 13 amino acids. This chain's CDR3 is CASITEPNTEAFF. CDR3 DNA sequence: TGTGCCAGCATAACAGAACCGAACACTGAAGCTTTCTTT.

The V and J genes are TRBV7-3 and TRBJ2-2; 8 bases are shared with TRBD1. The J segment lost 7 bases and the V segment lost 8 bases, leaving 6 bases of the junction unmatched. This CDR3 is built from 13 residues. Germline assignment: CDR1 SGHTA and CDR2 FQGTGA. CDR3 nucleotides: TGTGCCAGCCAGGGGGCCTTTGGCGGGGAGCTGTTTTTT. Protein: CASQGAFGGELFF.

J is TRBJ1-1 and V is TRBV29-1; TRBD1 might be the D (5 bases). The germline V and J ends were trimmed by 0 bases and 6 bases, with 11 bases remaining between them. This CDR3 has 13 residues. Per the germline V gene, CDR1 is SQVTM and CDR2 is ANQGSEA. The CDR3 reads CSVEDYRSAEAFF. CDR3 in DNA: TGCAGCGTTGAAGACTACAGGAGCGCTGAAGCTTTCTTT.

This clonotype was counted a few times. V gene TRBV12-3 or TRBV12-4 combines with J gene TRBJ2-5; D gene uncertain. Trimming left V 6 bases short and J 0 bases short, with 8 bases between. The CDR3 covers 13 residues. The CDR3 DNA reads as TGTGCCAGCAGCAGCCTGTACCAAGAGACCCAGTACTTC. It yields the protein CASSSLYQETQYF.

In its sample, this clonotype was seen many times. The chain recombines TRBV15 with TRBJ2-5; 9 bases map to TRBD1. Looked up from germline, CDR1 is LNHNV and CDR2 is YYDKDF (reference sequence). This CDR3 has 15 residues. Trimming removed 5 bases from V and 3 bases from J; junction bases left unmatched: 7. CDR3 loop: CATSRDRGWEETQYF. Written as DNA, the CDR3 is TGTGCCACCAGCCGTGACAGGGGGTGGGAAGAGACCCAGTACTTC.

The table lists this clonotype with many counts. This chain connects TRBV20-1 to TRBJ1-5, with a weak D call TRBD1 (6 bases). Trimming left V 6 bases short and J 7 bases short, with 16 bases between. The CDR3 runs 13 residues. The germline V gene has CDR1 DFQATT and CDR2 SNEGSKA (reference sequence). CDR3 sequence (DNA): TGCAGTGCCAATACAGGGAGTGGGCAGCCCCAGCATTTT. It yields the protein CSANTGSGQPQHF.

This clonotype has a count of ten or more. This rearrangement joins TRBV12-3 or TRBV12-4 to TRBJ2-6; weak D call: TRBD2 (6 bases). This CDR3 spans 14 amino acids. V was trimmed by 6 bases and J by 3 bases, leaving 9 bases between them. CDR3 in amino acids: CASSGGVGANVLTF. The CDR3 DNA reads as TGTGCCAGCAGCGGCGGGGTTGGGGCCAACGTCCTGACTTTC.

This clonotype was recorded a few times. The chain is built from TRBV3-1 and TRBJ2-7, with D perhaps matching TRBD1 (5 bases). The CDR3 totals 11 residues. Germline lookup yields CDR1 LGHDT and CDR2 YNNKEL (reference sequence). Trimming pared 1 base from V and 10 bases from J, leaving 8 bases between. CDR3: CASSQGGLQYV. The CDR3 bases are TGTGCCAGCAGCCAAGGGGGCCTACAGTACGTC.

The rearrangement links TRBV5-5 to TRBJ1-2; tentative D call: TRBD1 (6 bases). CDR1 and CDR2 (germline): SGHKS, YYEKEE (reference sequence). Trimming removed 1 base from V and 4 bases from J, with 17 bases in between. The CDR3 is 16 residues long. The CDR3, as DNA: TGTGCCAGCAGCTTGACCTACAGGGCTTCGGCCTATGGCTACACCTTC. Amino acids: CASSLTYRASAYGYTF.

This clonotype was seen repeatedly, ten times or more. The chain uses TRBV3-1 and TRBJ2-7, with D hard to call. CDR1 is LGHDT, CDR2 YNNKEL, per germline (reference sequence). The CDR3 runs to 12 residues. Trimming removed 2 bases at V and 2 bases at J, with 4 bases between. The CDR3 sequence: CASSQQTYEQYF. CDR3 bases: TGTGCCAGCAGCCAACAAACCTACGAGCAGTACTTC.

The V and J genes are TRBV18 and TRBJ2-1; the D is unclear. The CDR3 contains 10 residues. Germline values: CDR1 KGHSH, CDR2 LQKENI. V shed 9 bases and J shed 8 bases, with 8 bases lying between them. In DNA, the CDR3 is TGTGCCAGTACCCCCCATGAGCAGTTCTTC. This codes for CASTPHEQFF.

This clonotype was observed a handful of times. V gene TRBV6-2 or TRBV6-3 combines with J gene TRBJ2-4; D is perhaps TRBD1 (7 bases). The CDR3 has 14 residues. Germline-derived CDR1 and CDR2 are MNHEY and SVGEGT. V lost 4 bases and J 6 bases, leaving 13 bases between the germline ends. In DNA form, the CDR3 reads TGTGCCAGCAGTTCGGGGGACAGTTTAAACATTCAGTACTTC. It specifies CASSSGDSLNIQYF.